The 21 T cell receptor beta chains below were found in one sample sequenced in a study of T cell changes during pregnancy in multiple sclerosis. Method: immunoSEQ multiplex PCR; TCRdb's copy keeps in-frame clones and lacks some. The table includes about 68,000 clones, 90% detected once. Sequenced material: peripheral blood, taken in the third trimester of pregnancy. The receptors here all came from a female donor with multiple sclerosis, enrolled in a pregnancy study.

V gene TRBV2 combines with J gene TRBJ2-1, with D possibly being TRBD2 (6 bases). The CDR3 runs 13 residues. V was trimmed by 7 bases and J by 4 bases, leaving 11 bases between them. Germline CDR1 is SNHLY and CDR2 is FYNNEI. The CDR3 spells CASKGTSYNEQFF. The CDR3 nucleotides are TGTGCCAGCAAAGGGACTTCTTACAATGAGCAGTTCTTC.

V gene TRBV7-9 combines with J gene TRBJ2-1, with 8 bases matching TRBD1. The CDR3 is 15 amino acids. The junction had 7 bases not matched to a gene; V was cut back by 5 bases and J by 4 bases. In germline, CDR1 is SEHNR, CDR2 FQNEAQ (reference sequence). This chain's CDR3 is CASSPYGQGYNEQFF. As DNA, the CDR3 is TGTGCCAGCAGCCCATATGGACAGGGTTACAATGAGCAGTTCTTC.

This chain links TRBV7-2 with TRBJ2-7, with TRBD1 as a possible D gene (6 bases). CDR1 and CDR2 from the germline V gene are SGHTA and FQGNSA. The V and J ends lost 3 bases and 2 bases respectively, with 11 bases between them. The CDR3 length is 14 residues. CDR3 DNA: TGTGCCAGCAGCTTGGCTCGGGACACCTACGAGCAGTACTTC. This sequence encodes CASSLARDTYEQYF.

In its sample, this clone was seen a few times. The chain carries TRBV5-4 and TRBJ2-2; D is ambiguous. The CDR3 contains 14 residues. CDR1 SGHNT and CDR2 YYREEE come from the germline V gene (reference sequence). The V and J ends lost 4 bases and 3 bases respectively, with 10 bases between them. CDR3 sequence: CASSPSLDTGELFF. CDR3 nucleotides: TGTGCCAGCAGCCCATCGTTAGACACCGGGGAGCTGTTTTTT.

The gene calls are TRBV5-8 and TRBJ2-2; D unclear. Trimming pared 1 base from V and 6 bases from J, leaving 10 bases between. The CDR3 has 14 amino acids. Germline CDR1 and CDR2: SGHTS and YDEGEE. CDR3 coding DNA: TGTGCCAGCAGCTTGTTAAATTCCGCCGGGGAGCTGTTTTTT. Translation gives CASSLLNSAGELFF. Using reference TRBV5-8 and TRBJ2-2 for the parts outside the CDR3, the full variable domain is EAGVTQSPTHLIKTRGQQATLRCSPISGHTSVYWYQQALGLGLQFLLWYDEGEERNRGNFPPRFSGRQFPNYSSELNVNALELEDSALYLCASSLLNSAGELFFGEGSRLTVL.

V usage is TRBV6-1 and J usage is TRBJ1-2; 8 bases fit TRBD1. CDR1 is MNHNS, CDR2 SASEGT, per germline. This CDR3 has 12 amino acids. The V segment lost 9 bases and the J segment 4 bases; nucleotides outside the gene matches: 4. The CDR3 loop is CASYRGFYGYTF. CDR3 nucleotides: TGTGCCAGTTACAGGGGGTTCTATGGCTACACCTTC.

The chain uses TRBV4-3 and TRBJ2-7; D may be TRBD2 (6 bases). The germline CDR1 and CDR2 sequences are LGHNA and YSLEER. The CDR3 sequence is 16 residues long. V lost 3 bases and J 7 bases, leaving 22 bases between the germline ends. CDR3 sequence: CASSQGDFWDLGEQYF. In nucleotides, the CDR3 is TGCGCCAGCAGCCAGGGGGACTTCTGGGACTTGGGGGAGCAGTACTTC.

The chain joins TRBV11-2 to TRBJ2-1, with 7 bases aligning to TRBD1. The junction had 6 bases not matched to a gene; V was cut back by 5 bases and J by 2 bases. The CDR3 loop spans 15 amino acids. Germline CDR1 reads SGHAT; CDR2 reads FQNNGV. The CDR3: CASSPRQGTYNEQFF. The DNA of the CDR3 is TGTGCCAGCAGCCCCCGACAGGGCACCTACAATGAGCAGTTCTTC.

The CDR3 region is CASSIQGWFADTQYF. CDR3 coding DNA: TGTGCCAGCAGCATCCAGGGTTGGTTCGCAGATACGCAGTATTTT. The chain employs TRBV9 and TRBJ2-3; a weak D match, TRBD1 (5 bases). The V and J ends lost 4 bases and 4 bases respectively, with 16 bases between them. CDR1 is SGDLS, CDR2 YYNGEE, per germline. CDR3 length equals 15 residues.

The chain has TRBV13 and TRBJ1-3; D gene unclear. CDR1 is PRHDT and CDR2 is FYEKMQ in the germline V gene (reference sequence). The CDR3 is made up of 17 amino acids. V lost 0 bases and J lost 1, with 13 bases in between. CDR3 nucleotides: TGTGCCAGCAGCTTAGGCCTCGATCGGTTATCTGGAAACACCATATATTTT. Protein sequence: CASSLGLDRLSGNTIYF.

This chain connects TRBV6-5 to TRBJ1-6; D not certain. This CDR3 comprises 16 residues. Germline V gene data show CDR1 as MNHEY and CDR2 as SVGAGI. V was shortened by 0 bases and J by 9 bases, with 15 bases between the two germline ends. The CDR3 loop is CASSYSFRSKPSPLHF. The CDR3 coding sequence is TGTGCCAGCAGTTACTCCTTCCGTTCAAAGCCTTCACCCCTCCACTTT.

The gene calls are TRBV5-1 and TRBJ1-1, with 10 bases aligning to TRBD1. After removal of 4 bases from V and 8 bases from J, the junction contained 14 bases not matched to a gene. The germline V gene has CDR1 SGHRS and CDR2 YFSETQ. The CDR3 has 16 amino acids. This CDR3 is CASSAGHVTGGAEAFF. For the CDR3, the DNA is TGCGCCAGCAGCGCCGGCCATGTGACAGGGGGCGCGGAAGCTTTCTTT.

V and J are TRBV7-9 and TRBJ2-7; 12 nucleotides agree with TRBD2. CDR1 is SEHNR and CDR2 is FQNEAQ in the germline V gene (reference sequence). With V trimmed by 5 bases and J by 4 bases, 6 bases remained unmatched. This CDR3 spans 15 amino acids. CDR3: CASSPGTSGYYEQYF. The CDR3 DNA reads as TGTGCCAGCAGCCCCGGGACTAGCGGGTATTACGAGCAGTACTTC. The full variable domain, completed using reference TRBV7-9 and TRBJ2-7, is DTGVSQNPRHKITKRGQNVTFRCDPISEHNRLYWYRQTLGQGPEFLTYFQNEAQLEKSRLLSDRFSAERPKGSFSTLEIQRTEQGDSAMYLCASSPGTSGYYEQYFGPGTRLTVT.

The gene calls are TRBV20-1 and TRBJ2-3; the D gene is possibly TRBD1 (6 bases). The V and J ends lost 8 bases and 6 bases respectively, with 12 bases between them. Germline lookup yields CDR1 DFQATT and CDR2 SNEGSKA (reference sequence). This CDR3 contains 11 residues. CDR3 coding DNA: TGCAGTAGCGATAGGGGGGATACGCAGTATTTT. It is translated as CSSDRGDTQYF.

The rearrangement links TRBV5-1 to TRBJ2-3; possibly TRBD2 for D (6 bases). Germline V lookup: CDR1 SGHRS, CDR2 YFSETQ. The CDR3 extends over 16 amino acids. The V and J ends lost 0 bases and 0 bases respectively, with 11 bases between them. CDR3 sequence (DNA): TGCGCCAGCAGCTTGGTTGGCGGGGTCAGCACAGATACGCAGTATTTT. This gives the protein CASSLVGGVSTDTQYF.

The chain employs TRBV10-3 and TRBJ1-1; D might be TRBD1 (5 bases). Per the germline V gene, CDR1 is ENHRY and CDR2 is SYGVKD. The CDR3 extends over 14 amino acids. Trimming cost V 3 bases and J 6 bases, with 14 bases left between them. CDR3: CAISDPRGVAEAFF. CDR3 DNA sequence: TGTGCCATCAGTGATCCGCGGGGGGTGGCTGAAGCTTTCTTT.

This chain connects TRBV7-8 to TRBJ1-2; 7 positions match TRBD1. This CDR3 spans 16 amino acids. CDR1 is SGHVS and CDR2 is FQNEAQ in the germline V gene. With 1 base clipped from V and 7 bases from J, the junction kept 12 bases outside the gene matches. CDR3 DNA sequence: TGTGCCAGCAGCTTAGGAATTTACAGGGGCGGTTTTGGCTACACCTTC. Translation gives CASSLGIYRGGFGYTF.

The chain joins TRBV7-9 to TRBJ2-1; the match to TRBD2 covers 14 bases. Losses at the gene ends were 4 bases for V and 6 bases for J; bases not matched to a gene: 5. Looked up from germline, CDR1 is SEHNR and CDR2 is FQNEAQ (reference sequence). CDR3 length equals 16 residues. The CDR3 loop reads CASSSRLAGGPNEQFF. The DNA for the CDR3 is TGTGCCAGCAGCTCCCGACTAGCGGGAGGGCCCAATGAGCAGTTCTTC.

The V gene is TRBV5-8, the J gene TRBJ2-1; tentatively, D is TRBD2 (5 bases). The CDR3 totals 15 residues. Trimming stripped 0 bases from V and 5 bases from J, with 12 bases between. CDR1 and CDR2 from the germline V gene are SGHTS and YDEGEE. CDR3 coding DNA: TGTGCCAGCAGCTTGGGGACTCGGGTCGACAATGAGCAGTTCTTC. As protein: CASSLGTRVDNEQFF.

Details on this clone: Other DNA sequences in this specimen translate into the identical CDR3. This chain uses TRBV9 with TRBJ2-2, with D possibly being TRBD1 (5 bases). In germline, CDR1 is SGDLS, CDR2 YYNGEE. V lost 4 bases, J lost 2 bases, and 15 bases lay in between. The CDR3 totals 16 residues. CDR3 loop: CASSSQPGQNTGELFF. The CDR3 DNA sequence: TGTGCCAGCAGCTCCCAGCCAGGGCAAAACACCGGGGAGCTGTTTTTT. The whole variable domain, filled in from reference TRBV9 and TRBJ2-2, reads DSGVTQTPKHLITATGQRVTLRCSPRSGDLSVYWYQQSLDQGLQFLIQYYNGEERAKGNILERFSAQQFPDLHSELNLSSLELGDSALYFCASSSQPGQNTGELFFGEGSRLTVL.

The chain links TRBV19 to TRBJ1-2, with D maybe TRBD1 (5 bases). The CDR3 consists of 17 residues. Germline CDR1 LNHDA, CDR2 SQIVND (reference sequence). Deletions cut 3 bases from V and 3 bases from J, with 20 bases between. The CDR3 DNA sequence: TGTGCCAGTAGTATGGTGGGGATGGGGCGTGGGGACTATGGCTACACCTTC. This sequence encodes CASSMVGMGRGDYGYTF. Drawing the rest from reference TRBV19 and TRBJ1-2, the complete variable domain is DGGITQSPKYLFRKEGQNVTLSCEQNLNHDAMYWYRQDPGQGLRLIYYSQIVNDFQKGDIAEGYSVSREKKESFPLTVTSAQKNPTAFYLCASSMVGMGRGDYGYTFGSGTRLTVV.